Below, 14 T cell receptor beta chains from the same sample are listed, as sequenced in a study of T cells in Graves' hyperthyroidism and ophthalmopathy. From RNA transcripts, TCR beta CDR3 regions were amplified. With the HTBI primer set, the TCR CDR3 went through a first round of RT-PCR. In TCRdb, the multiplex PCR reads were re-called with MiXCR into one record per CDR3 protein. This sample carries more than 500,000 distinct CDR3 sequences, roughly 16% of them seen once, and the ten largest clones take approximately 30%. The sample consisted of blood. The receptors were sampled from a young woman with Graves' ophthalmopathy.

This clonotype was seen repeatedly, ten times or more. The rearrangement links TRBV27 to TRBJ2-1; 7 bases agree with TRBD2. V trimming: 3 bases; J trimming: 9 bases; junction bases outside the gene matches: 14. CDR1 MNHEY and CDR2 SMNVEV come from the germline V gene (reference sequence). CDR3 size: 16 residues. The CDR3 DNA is TGTGCCAGCAGTTTGGGGTGGCGGCGGGAGTTGGGTGAGCAGTTCTTC. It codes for CASSLGWRRELGEQFF.

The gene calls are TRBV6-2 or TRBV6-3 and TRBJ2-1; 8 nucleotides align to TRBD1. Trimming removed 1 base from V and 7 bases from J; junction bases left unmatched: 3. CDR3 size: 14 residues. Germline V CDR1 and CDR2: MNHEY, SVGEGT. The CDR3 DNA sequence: TGTGCCAGCAGTTACTGGGGACAGGAGAATGAGCAGTTCTTC. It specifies CASSYWGQENEQFF.

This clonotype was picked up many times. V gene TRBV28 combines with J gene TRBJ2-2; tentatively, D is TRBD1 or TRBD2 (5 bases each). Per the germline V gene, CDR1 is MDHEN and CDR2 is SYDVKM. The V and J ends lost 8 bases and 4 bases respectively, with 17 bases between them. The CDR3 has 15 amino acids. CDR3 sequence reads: CASYENNGGTGELFF. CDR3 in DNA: TGTGCCAGCTACGAAAACAATGGGGGCACCGGGGAGCTGTTTTTT.

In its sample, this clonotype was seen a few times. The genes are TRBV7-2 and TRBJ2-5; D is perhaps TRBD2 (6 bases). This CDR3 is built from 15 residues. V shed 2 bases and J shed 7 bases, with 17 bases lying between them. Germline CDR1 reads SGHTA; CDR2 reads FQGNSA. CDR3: CASSLSAGPRRTQYF. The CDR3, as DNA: TGTGCCAGCAGCTTAAGTGCGGGACCAAGACGGACCCAGTACTTC.

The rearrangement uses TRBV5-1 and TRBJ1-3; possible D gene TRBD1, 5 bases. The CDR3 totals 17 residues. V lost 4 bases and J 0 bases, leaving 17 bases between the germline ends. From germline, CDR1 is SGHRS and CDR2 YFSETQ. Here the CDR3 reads CASSPGHGTDSGNTIYF. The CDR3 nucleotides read TGCGCCAGCAGCCCCGGGCATGGGACGGACTCTGGAAACACCATATATTTT.

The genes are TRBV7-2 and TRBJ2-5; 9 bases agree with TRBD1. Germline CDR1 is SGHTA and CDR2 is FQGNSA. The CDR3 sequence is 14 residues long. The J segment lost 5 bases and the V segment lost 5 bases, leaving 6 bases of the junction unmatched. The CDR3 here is CASSETGGVETQYF. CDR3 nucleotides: TGTGCCAGCAGCGAAACAGGGGGCGTGGAGACCCAGTACTTC.

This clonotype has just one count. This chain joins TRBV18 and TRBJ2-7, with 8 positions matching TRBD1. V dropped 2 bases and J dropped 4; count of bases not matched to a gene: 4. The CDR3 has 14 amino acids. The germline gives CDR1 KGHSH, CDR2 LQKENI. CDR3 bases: TGTGCCAGCTCACCATCGACAGGGGCTTACGAGCAGTACTTC. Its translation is CASSPSTGAYEQYF.

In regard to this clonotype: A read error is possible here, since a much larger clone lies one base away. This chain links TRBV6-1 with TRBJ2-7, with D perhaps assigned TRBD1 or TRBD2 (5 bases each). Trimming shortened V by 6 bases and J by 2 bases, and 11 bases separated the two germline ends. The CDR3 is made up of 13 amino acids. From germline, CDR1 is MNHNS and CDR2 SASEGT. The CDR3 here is CASSWDGTYEQYF. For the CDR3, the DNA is TGTGCCAGCAGCTGGGACGGAACCTACGAGCAGTACTTC.

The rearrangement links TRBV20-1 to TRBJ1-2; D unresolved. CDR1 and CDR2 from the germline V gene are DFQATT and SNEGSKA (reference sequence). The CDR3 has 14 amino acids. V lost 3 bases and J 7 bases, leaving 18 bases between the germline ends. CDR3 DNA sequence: TGCAGTGCTAGGGACGACTACTCAGCTCTTGGCTACACCTTC. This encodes CSARDDYSALGYTF.

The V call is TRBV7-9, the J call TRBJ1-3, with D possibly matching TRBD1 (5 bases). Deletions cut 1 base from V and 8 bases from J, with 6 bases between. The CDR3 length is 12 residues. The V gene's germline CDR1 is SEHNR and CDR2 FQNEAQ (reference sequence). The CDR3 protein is CASSLVGDTIYF. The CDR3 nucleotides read TGTGCCAGCAGCTTAGTAGGGGACACCATATATTTT.

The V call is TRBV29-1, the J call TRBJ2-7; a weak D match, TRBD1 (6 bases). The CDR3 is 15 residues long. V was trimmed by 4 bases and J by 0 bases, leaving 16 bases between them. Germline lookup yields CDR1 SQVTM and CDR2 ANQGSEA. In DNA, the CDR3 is TGCAGCGTTGTACTGACCCGGGACATCTCCTACGAGCAGTACTTC. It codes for CSVVLTRDISYEQYF.

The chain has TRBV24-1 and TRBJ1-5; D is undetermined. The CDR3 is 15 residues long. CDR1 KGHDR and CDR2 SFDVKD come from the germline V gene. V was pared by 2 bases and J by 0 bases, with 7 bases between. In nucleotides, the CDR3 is TGTGCCACCAGTGATTGGGGTAATAGCAATCAGCCCCAGCATTTT. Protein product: CATSDWGNSNQPQHF.

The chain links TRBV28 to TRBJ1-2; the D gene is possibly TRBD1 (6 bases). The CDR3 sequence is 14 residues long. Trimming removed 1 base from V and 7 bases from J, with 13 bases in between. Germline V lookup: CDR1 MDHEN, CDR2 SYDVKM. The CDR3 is CASSLLGGDFGYTF. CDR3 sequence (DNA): TGTGCCAGCAGTTTATTAGGGGGGGACTTTGGCTACACCTTC.

CDR3 nucleotides: TGTGCCAGCACCGAACAGGGGCGGGGAAGAAAACTGTTTTTT. Its translation: CASTEQGRGRKLFF. The rearrangement joins TRBV12-3 or TRBV12-4 to TRBJ1-4; 7 bases are shared with TRBD1. V lost 7 bases to trimming and J lost 10 bases; unmatched junction nucleotides: 12. This CDR3 is 14 amino acids long.